This T cell receptor (beta chain) derives from a study of regulatory T cells in long-lasting Graves disease (dated by TCRdb to about 2021). Background on the whole study: Patients with newly diagnosed Graves' disease had been on antithyroid drugs for under 3 months. TCR sequencing covered some 13 persistent and around 20 newly diagnosed Graves' disease patients, approximately 33 samples in total. The study was conducted in China and was registered as a clinical trial. Patients with persistent Graves' disease were compared with patients with newly diagnosed Graves' disease using TCR sequencing and RNA sequencing of peripheral blood.

Study-wide conclusions, independent of this receptor: The small sample size was acknowledged by the authors as a limitation that may reduce accuracy. Only the TCR beta chain was sequenced and analyzed. Lower TCR Shannon entropy and fewer highly expanded clones were observed in persistent Graves' disease patients than in newly diagnosed patients, which suggested clonal expansion. Preferential use of TRBV28, TRBJ1-2 and TRBJ2-5 was observed in persistent disease, whereas TRBV20-1 and TRBJ2-1 were favored in newly diagnosed disease. Peripheral blood alone was examined, since thyroid tissue, which constituted the primary lesion, could not be accessed. More public clonotypes were shared among persistent patients (around 3,000) than among newly diagnosed patients (just under 1,000).

This sample's time point label indicates: newly diagnosed GD, antithyroid drugs for less than 3 months. For both TCR sequencing and RNA sequencing, RNA was extracted from PBMCs using TRIzol. The diagnosis of Graves' disease followed American Thyroid Association guidelines. Recruitment of patients was carried out at an endocrinology department in Xi'an, China. Each patient gave approximately 8.8 milliliters of peripheral blood, collected in an EDTA anticoagulant tube. PBMCs were isolated by Ficoll Paque Plus density gradient separation without further T cell sorting. An Agilent 2100 Bioanalyzer and agarose gel were used to assess RNA quality, and a NanoDrop 2000 was used to measure RNA concentration. From its cysteine to its phenylalanine, the CDR3 spans 12 amino acids. The sequence is cut down to CDR3 DNA, 36 bases in frame from base 1. V gives up 2 bases and J gives up 6 bases, and the segment between their germline ends measures 8 bases. Per the germline V gene (reference sequence), DFQATT is the CDR1 and SNEGSKA is the CDR2.

Of note for this clonotype: The antigen this receptor binds is unknown. It has no much larger one-base neighbor in the sample; base qualities were not kept.

Library preparation used multiplex PCR. The instrument given in TCRdb is Illumina HiSeq 4000. TCR beta libraries were built with iRepertoire HTBI primers and Arm-PCR amplification of CDR3 regions. Before sequencing, the PCR products went through gel purification. On the study's bioinformatics: Gene usage analysis of CDR3 amino acid clonotypes used the approximately 62 TRBV and about 15 TRBJ segments found across samples. COPE and FqMerger were used to merge filtered high-quality paired reads into contigs. BLAST was used to align contigs to IMGT TRBV, TRBD and TRBJ reference genes, and CDR3 was defined according to IMGT. Highly expanded clones were defined as clonotypes with a frequency above 0.1%. Shannon entropy was used to measure repertoire diversity, and the Gini coefficient was used to measure V-J evenness. Clonotypes shared by more than one individual were considered public. The public sequencing data were trimmed at Q25 with fastp and processed into clonotypes with MiXCR by TCRdb, which kept only in-frame beta chains. Rows with one shared CDR3 protein collapse into an entry with the most common genes and DNA. The V and J calls were determined by TCRdb, not by the authors. The sample data list roughly 610,000 distinct CDR3 sequences, and under 20% of these were observed just once. Clones ranked in the top ten supply 15% to 20% of the sample.

These data also formed part of another study, on T cells in Graves' hyperthyroidism and ophthalmopathy. Per the second study: Stable Graves' hyperthyroidism was defined as no progression to ophthalmopathy during 18 months of follow-up. Hyperthyroidism patients were aged 18 to 65 years and newly diagnosed, with disease duration of less than 2 months. Any patient with an uncontrolled infection, another autoimmune disease, pregnancy or lactation was excluded. Diagnoses were established on the basis of clinical symptoms, serum thyroxine and TRAb, thyroid ultrasound, and orbital computed tomography. The TCR CDR3 was subjected to a first round of RT-PCR using the HTBI primer set and the Qiagen OneStep RT-PCR kit. Most expanded thyroid clonotypes (frequency above 0.001) were also detected in blood, suggesting blood repertoires may reflect thyroid immune responses. A model built on a 13 V-J signature distinguished ophthalmopathy from stable hyperthyroidism, reaching 85% to 90% sensitivity and 81% to 83% specificity in cross-validation and 80%/75% in testing. In validation, the model predicted progression to ophthalmopathy a median of about 6 months before onset, with roughly 71% sensitivity and more than 72% specificity. To identify TCR V-J signatures that set the groups apart, the researchers used a discovery cohort of 100 patients, made up of fewer than 50 with Graves' ophthalmopathy and about 55 with stable Graves' hyperthyroidism. Whether ophthalmopathy could be predicted prospectively was tested in an independent validation cohort made up of under 20 hyperthyroidism patients plus 17 patients who later progressed to ophthalmopathy. The 100 discovery patients were randomly split 7:3 into training and test sets. In roughly six Graves' hyperthyroidism patients, the study also compared T-cell repertoires from thyroid tissue with T-cell repertoires from blood. Once sampling was done, hyperthyroidism patients were given methimazole at a starting dose of 30 mg daily, whereas ophthalmopathy patients were given high-dose intravenous methylprednisolone. Libraries were constructed in a second round of multiplex PCR, after which size selection and purification were carried out. Sequencing of the libraries was done on an Illumina HiSeq2000 using paired-end 100 bp reads. SOAPnuke was used to process the raw data, removing reads that contained adapters or uncalled bases, had a mean Phred below 15, or lacked an exact match to the constant primer or identifier. COPE v1.2.5 was used to merge the high-quality paired reads, and each unique nucleotide sequence was defined as a clonotype. Clonotypes were aligned to IMGT TRBV, TRBD and TRBJ reference segments using MiTCR v1.1. Only V-J combinations with frequency above 0.0001, covering roughly 99% of repertoires, were analysed. The TCS score was defined as the ratio of F50 (clonal expansion) to E x V (chaos), calculated using BLOSUM62-based TCRdist between CDR3 peptides within each V-J. Welch's t-statistics and random forest reduced roughly 530 V-J features to 13, which were used in a naive Bayes classifier (R e1071). No statistical method was used to fix the sample size in advance, and group allocation was not hidden from the investigators. TCR Vbeta CDR3 sequencing of approximately 140 peripheral blood samples (over 40 ophthalmopathy, 70 to 85 hyperthyroidism and around 17 progressor patients) is reported in the paper.

The sequenced sample was peripheral blood mononuclear cells (PBMCs), obtained at new diagnosis, from a patient treated with antithyroid drugs. The sequence came from a woman in her twenties or thirties with Graves disease. Donor details come from another sample of the same person, matched by shared clones. Recombination connected TRBV20-1 to TRBJ2-4, with the D gene call left open. Here the CDR3 is given as CSARILGNIQYF. The DNA sequence follows: TGCAGTGCTAGAATCCTGGGAAACATTCAGTACTTC.